Shown below are 25 T cell receptor beta chains from a single sample sequenced in a study of T-cell reconstitution after alpha-beta-depleted transplantation in children. Preparing the TCRbeta library involved the use of unique molecular identifiers. TCRdb used MiXCR to reprocess the PCR reads, holding one entry per CDR3 protein. This table holds about 200,000 distinct CDR3 sequences, approximately 7% found once. The source was PBMCs, collected before TCRalphabeta/CD19-depleted stem cell transplant. Every receptor here comes from a boy aged 2 to 9 with acute lymphoblastic leukemia, due to receive a stem cell transplant.

This rearrangement joins TRBV7-2 to TRBJ2-5; D is uncertain. The CDR3 contains 14 residues. Germline CDR1 SGHTA, CDR2 FQGNSA. With 5 bases removed from V and 1 base from J, the gap between germline ends came to 11 bases. The CDR3 DNA reads as TGTGCCAGCAGCCCCCTAGTGCGCCAAGAGACCCAGTACTTC. Translation: CASSPLVRQETQYF.

The chain couples TRBV28 to TRBJ2-5; TRBD1 matches 8 bases. The CDR3 is 14 residues long. With 5 bases clipped from V and 4 bases from J, the junction kept 6 bases outside the gene matches. The germline V gene encodes CDR1 MDHEN and CDR2 SYDVKM. The CDR3 bases are TGTGCCAGCAGTCCCTGGGACAGGCCAGAGACCCAGTACTTC. Encoded protein: CASSPWDRPETQYF.

The chain uses TRBV7-8 and TRBJ2-5; D call uncertain. CDR3 length: 13 residues. Trimming took off 5 bases at V and 0 bases at J, with 7 bases between the two ends. From germline, CDR1 is SGHVS and CDR2 FQNEAQ. The CDR3 loop reads CASSVDYQETQYF. The CDR3 DNA follows: TGTGCCAGCAGCGTCGACTACCAAGAGACCCAGTACTTC.

The CDR3 reads CASSLGRPEVYEQYF. The CDR3 DNA reads TGTGCCAGCAGCTTAGGCCGGCCAGAAGTCTACGAGCAGTACTTC. This rearrangement joins TRBV13 to TRBJ2-7; D not certain. Trimming pared 0 bases from V and 3 bases from J, leaving 12 bases between. The CDR3 sequence is 15 residues long. Germline assignment: CDR1 PRHDT and CDR2 FYEKMQ (reference sequence).

This clonotype was counted many times. The chain employs TRBV28 and TRBJ2-7; 9 bases align to TRBD1. Germline loops: CDR1 MDHEN, CDR2 SYDVKM. This CDR3 has 16 amino acids. The trim removed 8 bases at V and 4 bases at J, leaving 15 bases unmatched. CDR3 sequence (DNA): TGTGCCAGCGTACCTGGGCCCGGGACAGGGCGATACGAGCAGTACTTC. It yields the protein CASVPGPGTGRYEQYF.

CDR3 in amino acids: CASSPRSIGQGANTEAFF. Here the CDR3 DNA reads TGTGCCAGCAGCCCAAGATCTATCGGACAGGGGGCGAACACTGAAGCTTTCTTT. The rearrangement joins TRBV4-2 to TRBJ1-1; 11 nucleotides agree with TRBD1. Trimming took 4 bases from V and 1 from J; bases not matched to a gene: 11. The germline V gene has CDR1 LGHNA and CDR2 YNFKEQ. The CDR3 sequence is 18 residues long.

This clonotype was detected ten times or more. The genes are TRBV11-2 and TRBJ2-7; 8 nucleotides agree with TRBD2. This CDR3 has 13 residues. The V segment lost 5 bases and the J segment 3 bases; nucleotides outside the gene matches: 3. The germline gives CDR1 SGHAT, CDR2 FQNNGV. CDR3 sequence (DNA): TGTGCCAGCAGCACCGGGACTAGCTACGAGCAGTACTTC. Protein: CASSTGTSYEQYF.

This clonotype was seen repeatedly, ten times or more. This chain connects TRBV15 to TRBJ2-1, with 11 bases that match TRBD2. J gave up 6 bases and V 0 bases, and 4 bases lay outside the gene matches. The CDR3 length is 16 residues. Per the germline V gene, CDR1 is LNHNV and CDR2 is YYDKDF (reference sequence). CDR3 sequence: CATSRDTLAGGNEQFF. The CDR3 DNA reads as TGTGCCACCAGCAGAGATACGCTAGCGGGAGGCAATGAGCAGTTCTTC.

This clonotype has at least ten counts. The CDR3 region has the DNA TGTGCCAGCAGTCCTCAGGGGTGGGGTGAAAAACTGTTTTTT. Protein product: CASSPQGWGEKLFF. V usage is TRBV12-3 or TRBV12-4 and J usage is TRBJ1-4; possible D gene TRBD1, 6 bases. V was clipped by 5 bases and J by 7 bases, with 14 bases between them. The CDR3 is 14 residues long.

This chain uses TRBV5-1 with TRBJ2-5; D unclear. The ends were cut back, 4 bases at V and 2 bases at J, with 6 bases in the middle. The CDR3 extends over 12 amino acids. CDR1 is SGHRS and CDR2 is YFSETQ in the germline V gene. The CDR3 sequence is CASSDQQETQYF. The DNA of the CDR3 is TGCGCCAGCAGCGATCAACAAGAGACCCAGTACTTC.

Many counts were recorded for this clonotype. The chain employs TRBV28 and TRBJ2-5; no firm D call. With 7 bases removed from V and 2 bases from J, the gap between germline ends came to 14 bases. The CDR3 is 14 residues long. The germline CDR1 and CDR2 sequences are MDHEN and SYDVKM. CDR3 bases: TGTGCCAGCACCTGGTTTCGGCAGCAAGAGACCCAGTACTTC. It specifies CASTWFRQQETQYF.

This clonotype appeared many times. This sequence joins TRBV29-1 and TRBJ1-2, with D perhaps matching TRBD1 (5 bases). The CDR3 spans 13 residues. Germline V CDR1 and CDR2: SQVTM, ANQGSEA. V was cut by 5 bases and J by 4 bases, with 14 bases left in between. CDR3 coding DNA: TGCAGCGTTCTTTCAGGGTCACTCTATGGCTACACCTTC. Its protein product is CSVLSGSLYGYTF. Variable domain in full (rest from reference TRBV29-1 and TRBJ1-2): SAVISQKPSRDICQRGTSLTIQCQVDSQVTMMFWYRQQPGQSLTLIATANQGSEATYESGFVIDKFPISRPNLTFSTLTVSNMSPEDSSIYLCSVLSGSLYGYTFGSGTRLTVV.

V gene TRBV6-2 or TRBV6-3 combines with J gene TRBJ2-4, with TRBD1 matching over 9 bases. This CDR3 spans 19 amino acids. J gave up 0 bases and V 6 bases, and 15 bases lay outside the gene matches. Looked up from germline, CDR1 is MNHEY and CDR2 is SVGEGT. In nucleotides, the CDR3 is TGTGCCAGCAGCTTTGTTGGGACAGGGCCCAGTTTAGCCAAAAACATTCAGTACTTC. Its protein is CASSFVGTGPSLAKNIQYF.

This clonotype was seen a handful of times. The gene calls are TRBV20-1 and TRBJ1-1; a weak D match, TRBD1 (6 bases). There are 14 residues in the CDR3. Germline CDR1 and CDR2: DFQATT and SNEGSKA (reference sequence). The V and J ends lost 3 bases and 0 bases respectively, with 11 bases between them. The CDR3 protein is CSASPGHLNTEAFF. CDR3 DNA sequence: TGCAGTGCTAGTCCGGGACACCTGAACACTGAAGCTTTCTTT.

The CDR3 loop reads CAWSGLTGEKLFF. The CDR3 DNA follows: TGTGCCTGGAGTGGCCTCACGGGGGAAAAACTGTTTTTT. This chain connects TRBV30 to TRBJ1-4, with D unclear. Germline V gene data show CDR1 as GTSNPN and CDR2 as SVGIG (reference sequence). The CDR3 sequence is 13 residues long. Trimming removed 1 base from V and 8 bases from J, with 11 bases in between.

This clonotype was recorded many times. The V call is TRBV9, the J call TRBJ2-4; D might be TRBD2 (6 bases). This CDR3 is built from 15 residues. The germline V gene encodes CDR1 SGDLS and CDR2 YYNGEE. Trimming removed 3 bases from V and 7 bases from J, with 17 bases in between. The CDR3 protein is CASSETGLSGNIQYF. CDR3 DNA sequence: TGTGCCAGCAGCGAGACGGGATTGAGCGGGAACATTCAGTACTTC.

The gene calls are TRBV20-1 and TRBJ2-4; 8 bases are a match to TRBD2. CDR1 and CDR2 from the germline V gene are DFQATT and SNEGSKA (reference sequence). Germline trimming cut 6 bases from V and 2 bases from J; bases unmatched to any gene: 15. The CDR3 length is 17 residues. CDR3 protein: CSAGVSPGGTSKNIQYF. DNA of the CDR3: TGCAGTGCGGGCGTTAGCCCGGGGGGGACTTCCAAAAACATTCAGTACTTC.

The genes are TRBV6-5 and TRBJ2-7; D not certain. The ends were cut back, 0 bases at V and 6 bases at J, with 12 bases in the middle. This CDR3 has 14 amino acids. The V gene's germline CDR1 is MNHEY and CDR2 SVGAGI. Here the CDR3 reads CASSYSTGSGEQYF. The CDR3 DNA reads as TGTGCCAGCAGTTACTCGACCGGGTCAGGCGAGCAGTACTTC.

The chain joins TRBV7-2 to TRBJ2-5, with 8 bases identical to TRBD2. The V gene's germline CDR1 is SGHTA and CDR2 FQGNSA. CDR3 length: 13 amino acids. V was clipped by 4 bases and J by 7 bases; unmatched bases: 5. The CDR3 DNA follows: TGTGCCAGCAGCTCCCACGGGGGGGCGACCCAGTACTTC. This gives the protein CASSSHGGATQYF. Full variable domain (missing parts from reference TRBV7-2 and TRBJ2-5): GAGVSQSPSNKVTEKGKDVELRCDPISGHTALYWYRQSLGQGLEFLIYFQGNSAPDKSGLPSDRFSAERTGGSVSTLTIQRTQQEDSAVYLCASSSHGGATQYFGPGTRLLVL.

This clonotype was counted many times. V is TRBV7-9 and J is TRBJ2-7, with D possibly called TRBD1 or TRBD2 (5 bases each). In germline, CDR1 is SEHNR, CDR2 FQNEAQ (reference sequence). There are 14 residues in the CDR3. Trimming removed 2 bases from V and 3 bases from J, with 11 bases in between. The CDR3 protein is CASSLKGDLYEQYF. The CDR3 DNA reads as TGTGCCAGCAGCTTAAAAGGGGACCTCTACGAGCAGTACTTC. Full variable domain (missing parts from reference TRBV7-9 and TRBJ2-7): DTGVSQNPRHKITKRGQNVTFRCDPISEHNRLYWYRQTLGQGPEFLTYFQNEAQLEKSRLLSDRFSAERPKGSFSTLEIQRTEQGDSAMYLCASSLKGDLYEQYFGPGTRLTVT.

The rearrangement links TRBV6-5 to TRBJ2-7, with D perhaps TRBD2 (6 bases). Trimming pared 8 bases from V and 2 bases from J, leaving 10 bases between. CDR3 length: 12 residues. Germline CDR1 is MNHEY and CDR2 is SVGAGI. This CDR3 is CASGGDPYEQYF. In DNA, the CDR3 is TGTGCCAGCGGCGGGGACCCCTACGAGCAGTACTTC.

This clonotype showed up many times. The V call is TRBV10-3, the J call TRBJ2-5, with 9 bases aligning to TRBD2. CDR1 ENHRY and CDR2 SYGVKD come from the germline V gene. This CDR3 has 15 amino acids. The V segment lost 6 bases and the J segment 5 bases; nucleotides outside the gene matches: 10. The DNA for the CDR3 is TGTGCCATCAGCACGATAGCGGGGGCGGACGAGACCCAGTACTTC. The encoded protein is CAISTIAGADETQYF.

This clonotype appeared many times. The chain uses TRBV28 and TRBJ1-5; no clear D. Germline CDR1 and CDR2: MDHEN and SYDVKM. Trimming took 5 bases from V and 7 from J, leaving 15 bases between them. This CDR3 is 14 amino acids long. The CDR3, as DNA: TGTGCCAGCAGTCCAATCACAGAGGGCCAGCCCCAGCATTTT. Translation gives CASSPITEGQPQHF.

The sample holds many counts of this clonotype. This rearrangement joins TRBV12-3 or TRBV12-4 to TRBJ1-1; D unresolved. The ends were cut back, 0 bases at V and 3 bases at J, with 5 bases in the middle. The CDR3 spans 13 residues. CDR3: CASSLADYTEAFF. CDR3 DNA: TGTGCCAGCAGTTTAGCGGACTACACTGAAGCTTTCTTT.

Only a few counts were recorded for this clonotype. The chain couples TRBV6-1 to TRBJ1-2, with D unresolved. The germline gives CDR1 MNHNS, CDR2 SASEGT. This CDR3 contains 17 residues. V lost 6 bases to trimming and J lost 2 bases, with 22 bases between them. The CDR3: CASRRAENLLLNYGYTF. DNA for the CDR3: TGTGCCAGCAGGAGGGCCGAAAACCTATTACTAAACTATGGCTACACCTTC.